This T cell receptor (beta chain) was captured in a study of blood T cells in healthy people across ages. Each sample yielded at least 6.5 million isolated PBMCs. Then a second PCR, running roughly 7 to 11 cycles, was carried out with a sample-barcoded 5' primer and a J-beta primer mix. Every cDNA molecule carried a tag from a template-switch adaptor bearing 12 random nucleotides. TCRdb redid the calling of the 5' RACE reads with MiXCR, one entry per CDR3 protein. The sample holds about 680,000 distinct CDR3 sequences, around 48% seen once. Sequencing used blood. The origin of this receptor is a woman in her sixties or seventies in good health.

As DNA, the CDR3 is TGCAGCGTTAAACGGGGGCCCAAAGATACGCAGTATTTT. Protein: CSVKRGPKDTQYF. The chain joins TRBV29-1 to TRBJ2-3, with D possibly being TRBD1 or TRBD2 (6 bases each). The CDR3 loop spans 13 amino acids. V was trimmed by 5 bases and J by 5 bases, leaving 14 bases between them. The germline CDR1 and CDR2 sequences are SQVTM and ANQGSEA.